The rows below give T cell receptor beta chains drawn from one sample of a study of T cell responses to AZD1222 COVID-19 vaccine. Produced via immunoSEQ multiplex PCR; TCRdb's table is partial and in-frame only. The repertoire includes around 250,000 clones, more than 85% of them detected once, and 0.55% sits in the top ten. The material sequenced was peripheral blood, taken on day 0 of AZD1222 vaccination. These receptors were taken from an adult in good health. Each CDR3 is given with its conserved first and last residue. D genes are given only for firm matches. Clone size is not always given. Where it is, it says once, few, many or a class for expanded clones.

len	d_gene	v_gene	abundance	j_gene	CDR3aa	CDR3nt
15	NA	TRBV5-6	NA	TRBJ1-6	CASSLRDSYNSPLHF	TGTGCCAGCAGCTTGCGGGACTCCTATAATTCACCCCTCCACTTT
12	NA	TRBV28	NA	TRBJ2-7	CASSLWTYEQYF	TGTGCCAGCAGTTTATGGACCTACGAGCAGTACTTC
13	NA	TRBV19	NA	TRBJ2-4	CASSIEQGNIQYF	TGTGCCAGTAGTATAGAGCAGGGGAACATTCAGTACTTC
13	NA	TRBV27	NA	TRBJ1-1	CASSPRTNTEAFF	TGTGCCAGCAGTCCCCGGACGAACACTGAAGCTTTCTTT
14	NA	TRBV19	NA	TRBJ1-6	CASDLGGRGSPLHF	TGTGCCAGCGATCTAGGGGGGAGAGGTTCACCCCTCCACTTT
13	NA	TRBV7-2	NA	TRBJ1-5	CASSLVQSQPQHF	TGTGCCAGCAGCTTAGTTCAGTCCCAGCCCCAGCATTTT
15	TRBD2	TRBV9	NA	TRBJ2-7	CASSATSGASYEQYF	TGTGCCAGCAGCGCGACTAGCGGGGCTTCGTACGAGCAGTACTTC
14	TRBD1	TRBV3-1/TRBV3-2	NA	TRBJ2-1	CASSPGGRRNEQFF	TGTGCCAGCAGCCCAGGGGGCAGGAGGAATGAGCAGTTCTTC
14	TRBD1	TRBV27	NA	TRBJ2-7	CASSFGTGVGEQYF	TGTGCCAGCAGTTTCGGGACAGGGGTGGGCGAGCAGTACTTC
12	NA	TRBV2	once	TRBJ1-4	CASRWTNEKLFF	TGTGCCAGCAGGTGGACTAATGAAAAACTGTTTTTT
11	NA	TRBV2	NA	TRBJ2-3	CASRETDTQYF	TGTGCCAGCAGGGAGACAGATACGCAGTATTTT
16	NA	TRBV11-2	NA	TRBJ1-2	CASSLEGLLNNYGYTF	TGTGCCAGCAGCTTAGAGGGCTTGCTAAACAACTATGGCTACACCTTC
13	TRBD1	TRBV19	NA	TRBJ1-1	CASSTGQGSEAFF	TGTGCCAGTAGTACTGGACAGGGTTCTGAAGCTTTCTTT
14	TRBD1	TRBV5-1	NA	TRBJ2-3	CASSLQGAGDTQYF	TGCGCCAGCAGCTTGCAGGGGGCGGGAGATACGCAGTATTTT
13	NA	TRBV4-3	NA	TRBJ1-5	CASSQEWNQPQHF	TGCGCCAGCAGCCAAGAGTGGAATCAGCCCCAGCATTTT
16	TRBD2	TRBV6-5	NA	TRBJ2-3	CASSYGLAGGTDTQYF	TGTGCCAGCAGTTACGGGCTAGCGGGAGGTACAGATACGCAGTATTTT
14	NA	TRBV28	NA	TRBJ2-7	CASSLTGVPYEQYF	TGTGCCAGCAGTTTAACGGGGGTCCCCTACGAGCAGTACTTC
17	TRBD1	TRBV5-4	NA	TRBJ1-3	CASSLGGRGISGNTIYF	TGTGCCAGCAGCTTGGGCGGCAGGGGGATATCTGGAAACACCATATATTTT
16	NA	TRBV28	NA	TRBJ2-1	CASSAQGWRANNEQFF	TGTGCCAGCAGTGCACAGGGTTGGAGGGCTAACAATGAGCAGTTCTTC
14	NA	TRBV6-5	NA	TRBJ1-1	CASREGLRGTEAFF	TGTGCCAGCAGGGAGGGGTTGCGGGGAACTGAAGCTTTCTTT
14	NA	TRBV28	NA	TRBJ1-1	CASSLGFGNTEAFF	TGTGCCAGCTCTCTGGGGTTTGGGAACACTGAAGCTTTCTTT
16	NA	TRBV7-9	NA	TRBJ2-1	CASSLGGGYFGGEQFF	TGTGCCAGCAGCTTAGGAGGGGGTTATTTTGGTGGTGAGCAGTTCTTC
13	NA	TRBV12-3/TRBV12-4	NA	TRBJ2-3	CASSHAAQDTQYF	TGTGCCAGCAGCCACGCCGCTCAAGATACGCAGTATTTT
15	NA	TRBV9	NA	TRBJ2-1	CASSVAGDAYNEQFF	TGTGCCAGCAGCGTAGCGGGGGACGCCTACAATGAGCAGTTCTTC
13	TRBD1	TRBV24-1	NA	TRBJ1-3	CALQGAGGNTIYF	TGTGCCCTCCAGGGGGCTGGAGGAAACACCATATATTTT
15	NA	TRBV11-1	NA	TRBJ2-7	CASSTRQVLSYEQYF	TGTGCCAGCAGCACCCGACAGGTTCTCTCCTACGAGCAGTACTTC